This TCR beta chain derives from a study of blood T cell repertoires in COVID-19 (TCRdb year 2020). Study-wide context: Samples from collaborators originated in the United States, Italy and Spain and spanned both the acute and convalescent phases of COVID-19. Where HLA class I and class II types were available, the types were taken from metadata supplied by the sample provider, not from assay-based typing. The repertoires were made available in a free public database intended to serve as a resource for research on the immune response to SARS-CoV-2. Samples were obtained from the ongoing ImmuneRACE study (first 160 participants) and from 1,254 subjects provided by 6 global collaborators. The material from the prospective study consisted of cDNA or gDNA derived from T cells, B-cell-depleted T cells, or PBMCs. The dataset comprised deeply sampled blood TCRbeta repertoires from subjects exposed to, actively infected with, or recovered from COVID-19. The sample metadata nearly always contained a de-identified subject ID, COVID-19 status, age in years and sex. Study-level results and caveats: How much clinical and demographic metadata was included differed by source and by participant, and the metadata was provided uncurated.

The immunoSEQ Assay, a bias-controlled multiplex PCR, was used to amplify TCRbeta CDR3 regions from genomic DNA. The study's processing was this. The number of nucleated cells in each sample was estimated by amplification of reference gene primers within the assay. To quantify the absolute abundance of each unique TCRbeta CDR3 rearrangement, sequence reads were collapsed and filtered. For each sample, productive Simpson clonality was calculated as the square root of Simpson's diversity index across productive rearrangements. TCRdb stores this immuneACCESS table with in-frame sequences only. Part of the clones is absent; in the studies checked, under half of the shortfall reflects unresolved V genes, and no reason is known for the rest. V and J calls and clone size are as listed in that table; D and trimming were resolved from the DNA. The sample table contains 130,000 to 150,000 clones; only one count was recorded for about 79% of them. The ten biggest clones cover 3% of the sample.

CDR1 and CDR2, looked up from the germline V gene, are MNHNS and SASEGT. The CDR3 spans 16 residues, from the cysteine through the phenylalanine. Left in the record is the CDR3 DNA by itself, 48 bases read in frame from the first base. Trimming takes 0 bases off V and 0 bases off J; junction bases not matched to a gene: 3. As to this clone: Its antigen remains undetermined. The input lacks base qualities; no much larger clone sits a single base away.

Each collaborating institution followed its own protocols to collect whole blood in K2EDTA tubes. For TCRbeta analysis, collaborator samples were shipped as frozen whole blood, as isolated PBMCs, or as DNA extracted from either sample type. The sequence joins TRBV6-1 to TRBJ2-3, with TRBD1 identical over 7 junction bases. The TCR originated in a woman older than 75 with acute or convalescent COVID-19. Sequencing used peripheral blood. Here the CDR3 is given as CASSEAGTASTDTQYF. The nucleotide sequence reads TGTGCCAGCAGTGAAGCCGGGACAGCGAGCACAGATACGCAGTATTTT.